Reported below is one TCR beta chain. The antigen is undetermined. The method was immunoSEQ multiplex PCR; TCRdb's version includes in-frame clones alone and lacks a portion of them. The sample lists 18,000 or so clones; roughly 71% were seen once. Looked up from germline, CDR1 is MNHEY and CDR2 is SMNVEV (reference sequence). Trimming removed 3 bases from V and 2 bases from J; junction bases left unmatched: 3. The CDR3 is 17 residues long. The record originates from a study of OX40 agonist ivuxolimab in advanced cancers. Study results and caveats: Several nonresponders also turned out to have low normalized T-cell clonal expansion. At 0.1 to 3.0 mg/kg and by week 6, clonal expansion occurred in CD4+ and CD8+ blood T cells. Near-lowest levels of clonal expansion characterized partial responders at 0.1-3.0 mg/kg.

The receptor was isolated from an adult with an advanced solid tumor such as melanoma, head and neck, liver or kidney cancer. V is TRBV27 and J is TRBJ2-3; 15 nucleotides match TRBD2. The sequences come from CD4+ or CD8+ T cells sorted from blood, collected in a trial of the OX40 agonist ivuxolimab. The CDR3 sequence is CASSLGLAGGFTDTQYF. In DNA, the CDR3 is TGTGCCAGCAGTTTGGGACTAGCGGGAGGTTTCACAGATACGCAGTATTTT.